These T cell receptor beta chains were read from a single sample in a study of response to subunit inactivated influenza vaccine. TCRdb called the RT-PCR reads again in MiXCR, with one record for every CDR3 protein. This sample has 250,000 to 350,000 distinct CDR3 sequences; roughly 22% occur once, and the top ten carry around 10%. The sample consisted of PBMCs from blood, taken about 20 months after vaccination. These receptor sequences come from a man aged 50-75 years who received an inactivated influenza vaccine. Both conserved end residues are part of each CDR3. The D gene is left open where the match is weak. The listing skips clone size in some rows; elsewhere it reads once, few, many or a size class.

V: TRBV20-1; size: -; D: -; J: TRBJ2-7; DNA: TGCAGTGCTCGACTTAACTCCTACGAGCAGTACTTC; CDR3: CSARLNSYEQYF
V: TRBV12-3/TRBV12-4; size: -; D: -; J: TRBJ2-3; DNA: TGTGCCAGCAGTTTTCAGGAAACAGATACGCAGTATTTT; CDR3: CASSFQETDTQYF
V: TRBV6-1; size: -; D: -; J: TRBJ1-5; DNA: TGTGCCAGCAGTGAGGGGGCGCGGAGCAATCAGCCCCAGCATTTT; CDR3: CASSEGARSNQPQHF
V: TRBV3-1; size: -; D: -; J: TRBJ1-2; DNA: TGTGCCAGCAGCCAAGATGAGGGGAAGGGCTACACCTTC; CDR3: CASSQDEGKGYTF
V: TRBV6-2/TRBV6-3; size: once; D: TRBD1; J: TRBJ1-2; DNA: TGTGCCAGCAGTCTTCCGGGACAGGGGAGACAATTTCGGGTGTCTATCTATGGCTACACCTTC; CDR3: CASSLPGQGRQFRVSIYGYTF
V: TRBV12-3/TRBV12-4; size: -; D: -; J: TRBJ1-1; DNA: TGTGCCAGCAGTTTTCAGGGGTTGGGTACTGAAGCTTTCTTT; CDR3: CASSFQGLGTEAFF
V: TRBV5-1; size: many; D: -; J: TRBJ1-5; DNA: TGCGCCAGCAGCTTGGACAGCCATAGCAATCAGCCCCAGCATTTT; CDR3: CASSLDSHSNQPQHF
V: TRBV20-1; size: few; D: -; J: TRBJ1-5; DNA: TGCAGTGCGCTAGGCCCAAGCAATCAGCCCCAGCATTTT; CDR3: CSALGPSNQPQHF
V: TRBV7-9; size: -; D: -; J: TRBJ1-5; DNA: TGTGCCAGCAGCGAACAGGAAAGTCAGCCCCAGCATTTT; CDR3: CASSEQESQPQHF
V: TRBV18; size: -; D: TRBD1; J: TRBJ2-3; DNA: TGTGCCAGCTCACTAAGGACAGGGGGCCAATTGGAAGATACGCAGTATTTT; CDR3: CASSLRTGGQLEDTQYF
V: TRBV12-3/TRBV12-4; size: -; D: -; J: TRBJ1-5; DNA: TGTGCCAGCAGTTTGTTCCATGGGGGGCTCCGTCCTTATAGCAATCAGTCCCAGCATTTT; CDR3: CASSLFHGGLRPYSNQSQHF
V: TRBV12-3/TRBV12-4; size: -; D: -; J: TRBJ1-1; DNA: TGTGCCAGCAGTCCCATGTCCACTGAAGCTTTCTTT; CDR3: CASSPMSTEAFF
V: TRBV20-1; size: few; D: TRBD1; J: TRBJ1-2; DNA: TGCAGTGCTCCCCGGGACAGGGGATTGGTCAATGGCTACACCTTC; CDR3: CSAPRDRGLVNGYTF
V: TRBV7-2; size: many; D: -; J: TRBJ1-1; DNA: TGTGCCAGCAGCCCCAGAGTACAGGGTCGGATGAACACTGAAGCTTTCTTT; CDR3: CASSPRVQGRMNTEAFF
V: TRBV7-2; size: -; D: -; J: TRBJ2-1; DNA: TGTGCCAGCAGCTTAGTGCGGGGCCCATCCTACAATGAGCAGTTCTTC; CDR3: CASSLVRGPSYNEQFF
V: TRBV20-1; size: few; D: TRBD1; J: TRBJ1-6; DNA: TGCAGTGCTAGTATAAATTCCGGGACAGATTATCCCTATAATTCACCCCTCCACTTT; CDR3: CSASINSGTDYPYNSPLHF
V: TRBV12-3/TRBV12-4; size: few; D: -; J: TRBJ2-3; DNA: TGTGCCAGCAGTTTAGAGACAGACCCATGGGATACGCAGTATTTT; CDR3: CASSLETDPWDTQYF
V: TRBV19; size: -; D: -; J: TRBJ1-2; DNA: TGTGCCAGTAGTCCCGGGACGGACGACTATGGCTACACCTTC; CDR3: CASSPGTDDYGYTF
V: TRBV4-1; size: -; D: -; J: TRBJ2-1; DNA: TGCGCCAGCAGCCGAGAGCTAGCCAATGAGCAGTTCTTC; CDR3: CASSRELANEQFF
V: TRBV7-9; size: few; D: -; J: TRBJ2-1; DNA: TGTGCCAGCACCCCACGAGCAATTGAGAATGAGCAGTTCTTC; CDR3: CASTPRAIENEQFF
V: TRBV28; size: -; D: -; J: TRBJ1-6; DNA: TGTGCCAGCAGTAGGGCAGGGGATGGTTCACCCCTCCACTTT; CDR3: CASSRAGDGSPLHF
V: TRBV4-3; size: -; D: TRBD2; J: TRBJ2-1; DNA: TGCGCCAGCAGCCAGGTGTGGGGGGAGGGCCCCTACAATGAGCAGTTCTTC; CDR3: CASSQVWGEGPYNEQFF
V: TRBV6-1; size: -; D: -; J: TRBJ1-1; DNA: TGTGCCAGCAGTCCCTTAGTGGGGGTCGCTGAAGCTTTCTTT; CDR3: CASSPLVGVAEAFF
V: TRBV24-1; size: -; D: TRBD1; J: TRBJ2-7; DNA: TGTGCCACCAGTGAGGGGGACAGCGGATTCCACGAGCAGTACTTC; CDR3: CATSEGDSGFHEQYF
V: TRBV3-1; size: many; D: TRBD1; J: TRBJ1-2; DNA: TGTGCCAGCAGCCTACACCTGACAGGGGGCTCCCCCTATGGCTACACCTTC; CDR3: CASSLHLTGGSPYGYTF
V: TRBV29-1; size: once; D: TRBD2; J: TRBJ2-1; DNA: TGCAGCGTTGACCTGCGGGGGAGTTTCTTAAATGAGCAGTTCTTC; CDR3: CSVDLRGSFLNEQFF
V: TRBV7-8; size: once; D: -; J: TRBJ2-1; DNA: TGTGCCAGCAGCTCTTCGGGGTCGAATGATGCTAGGAGCTCCTACAATGAGCAGTTCTTC; CDR3: CASSSSGSNDARSSYNEQFF
V: TRBV29-1; size: few; D: -; J: TRBJ1-1; DNA: TGCAGCGTTATAGGGGGAGACACTGAAGCTTTCTTT; CDR3: CSVIGGDTEAFF